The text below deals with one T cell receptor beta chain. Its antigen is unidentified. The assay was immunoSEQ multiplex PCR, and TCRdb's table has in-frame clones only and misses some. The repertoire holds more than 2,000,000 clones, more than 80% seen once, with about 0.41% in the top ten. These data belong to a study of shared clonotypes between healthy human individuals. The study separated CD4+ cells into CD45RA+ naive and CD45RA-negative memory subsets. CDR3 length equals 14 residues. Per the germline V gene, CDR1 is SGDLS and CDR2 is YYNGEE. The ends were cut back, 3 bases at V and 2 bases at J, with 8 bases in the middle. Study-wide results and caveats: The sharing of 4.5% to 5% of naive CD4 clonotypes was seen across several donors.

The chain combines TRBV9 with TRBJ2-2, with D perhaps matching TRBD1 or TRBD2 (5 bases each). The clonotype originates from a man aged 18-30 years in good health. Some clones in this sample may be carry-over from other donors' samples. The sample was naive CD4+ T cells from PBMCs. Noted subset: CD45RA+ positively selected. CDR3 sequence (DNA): TGTGCCAGCAGCGGGGGACCCAACACCGGGGAGCTGTTTTTT. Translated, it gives CASSGGPNTGELFF.